These 17 T cell receptor beta chains were all obtained from the same sample, sequenced in a study of T cells in Graves' hyperthyroidism and ophthalmopathy. TCR beta CDR3 regions were amplified from RNA. The HTBI primer set was used in a first-round RT-PCR of the TCR CDR3. From the multiplex PCR reads, TCRdb called clonotypes with MiXCR, one entry per CDR3 protein. The sample lists approximately 34,000 distinct CDR3 sequences, around 52% seen once, with 20% to 30% in the top ten. Input material: blood. All receptors come from a woman aged 40 to 49 with Graves' ophthalmopathy.

The chain links TRBV5-1 to TRBJ2-3, with 11 bases fitting TRBD2. Germline V gene lookup returns CDR1 SGHRS and CDR2 YFSETQ. CDR3 length: 15 amino acids. With V trimmed by 4 bases and J by 4 bases, 5 bases remained unmatched. CDR3 nucleotides: TGCGCCAGCAGCCCCAGACTAGCGGGGCCAGATACGCAGTATTTT. This encodes CASSPRLAGPDTQYF.

This clonotype was found many times. This CDR3 is CASSIMGTNEKLFF. The CDR3 coding sequence is TGTGCCAGTAGTATAATGGGAACTAATGAAAAACTGTTTTTT. The chain recombines TRBV19 with TRBJ1-4; D not resolved. The CDR3 is 14 residues long. Germline loops: CDR1 LNHDA, CDR2 SQIVND (reference sequence). Trimming left V 2 bases short and J 1 base short, with 5 bases between. The full variable domain, its missing parts supplied by reference TRBV19 and TRBJ1-4, is DGGITQSPKYLFRKEGQNVTLSCEQNLNHDAMYWYRQDPGQGLRLIYYSQIVNDFQKGDIAEGYSVSREKKESFPLTVTSAQKNPTAFYLCASSIMGTNEKLFFGSGTQLSVL.

This chain links TRBV15 with TRBJ2-7; TRBD2 might be the D (5 bases). Germline-derived CDR1 and CDR2 are LNHNV and YYDKDF (reference sequence). This CDR3 comprises 14 residues. Trimming stripped 3 bases from V and 2 bases from J, with 11 bases between. The CDR3 bases are TGTGCCACCAGCAGCCAAGCGGTGGCCTACGAGCAGTACTTC. Translated: CATSSQAVAYEQYF.

The CDR3 protein is CASSLTNQGRGYTF. The CDR3 DNA sequence: TGTGCCAGCAGCTTAACGAATCAGGGGCGAGGCTACACCTTC. This chain links TRBV7-8 with TRBJ1-2; TRBD1 might be the D (6 bases). Trimming shortened V by 2 bases and J by 8 bases, and 15 bases separated the two germline ends. The CDR3 is 14 residues long. Germline assignment: CDR1 SGHVS and CDR2 FQNEAQ. Complete variable domain (other parts from reference TRBV7-8 and TRBJ1-2): GAGVSQSPRYKVAKRGQDVALRCDPISGHVSLFWYQQALGQGPEFLTYFQNEAQLDKSGLPSDRFFAERPEGSVSTLKIQRTQQEDSAVYLCASSLTNQGRGYTFGSGTRLTVV.

V is TRBV5-1 and J is TRBJ1-1; TRBD1 aligns across 9 bases. The trim removed 4 bases at V and 8 bases at J, leaving 6 bases unmatched. Germline CDR1 and CDR2: SGHRS and YFSETQ. The CDR3 has 13 residues. The CDR3 region is CASSPGQGLEAFF. The CDR3 DNA reads TGCGCCAGCAGCCCGGGACAGGGTTTGGAAGCTTTCTTT.

The table lists this clonotype with many counts. The CDR3 DNA reads TGTGCCAGCAGCCCCGGGGAGGGGGCGGCTCTCGAGCAGTACTTC. Protein product: CASSPGEGAALEQYF. The chain uses TRBV11-2 and TRBJ2-7, with D perhaps given as TRBD1 or TRBD2 (7 bases each). Trimming pared 5 bases from V and 6 bases from J, leaving 20 bases between. Germline CDR1 and CDR2: SGHAT and FQNNGV. This CDR3 is 15 amino acids long.

The genes are TRBV9 and TRBJ2-5, with TRBD2 identical over 9 bases. CDR3 length: 13 residues. The V segment lost 4 bases and the J segment 5 bases; nucleotides outside the gene matches: 3. Germline CDR1 and CDR2: SGDLS and YYNGEE. The CDR3 sequence is CASSHTSGETQYF. The CDR3 DNA reads as TGTGCCAGCAGCCATACTAGCGGGGAGACCCAGTACTTC.

In its sample, this clonotype was seen many times. The rearrangement joins TRBV6-1 to TRBJ2-3; D gene ambiguous. CDR1 and CDR2 from the germline V gene are MNHNS and SASEGT. CDR3 size: 15 residues. The V end was cut by 2 bases, the J end by 2 bases, with 11 bases between. The CDR3 DNA reads as TGTGCCAGCAGTGAAATGTGGAGTCCCACAGATACGCAGTATTTT. Translation: CASSEMWSPTDTQYF.

This clonotype was recorded many times. The chain has TRBV6-1 and TRBJ1-2; possibly TRBD1 for D (6 bases). Germline CDR1 MNHNS, CDR2 SASEGT. This CDR3 spans 15 amino acids. The V gene lost 7 bases and the J gene lost 2 bases, with 17 bases spanning the gap. The CDR3 region has the DNA TGTGCCAGCAAAATCTATACAGGGTGGAACTATGGCTACACCTTC. It is translated as CASKIYTGWNYGYTF.

As for this clonotype: Compared with germline, one end of the junction differs, possibly owing to a read error. This chain connects TRBV12-3 or TRBV12-4 to TRBJ2-1; the D gene could be TRBD1 or TRBD2 (5 bases each). This CDR3 spans 13 amino acids. The CDR3 DNA follows: TGTGCCAGCAGTCCGGGACCATGCAATGAGCAGTCCTTC. It translates to CASSPGPCNEQSF.

This clonotype appeared many times. The J gene is TRBJ2-5, the V gene TRBV4-2, with 10 positions matching TRBD2. Germline-derived CDR1 and CDR2 are LGHNA and YNFKEQ. With V trimmed by 3 bases and J by 5 bases, 9 bases remained unmatched. There are 16 residues in the CDR3. Here the CDR3 reads CASSQLKLAGTETQYF. CDR3 in DNA: TGTGCCAGCAGCCAGCTCAAACTAGCGGGGACGGAGACCCAGTACTTC.

The rearrangement links TRBV7-9 to TRBJ1-1; 10 bases agree with TRBD1. Germline V lookup: CDR1 SEHNR, CDR2 FQNEAQ (reference sequence). The CDR3 runs 17 residues. With 4 bases clipped from V and 0 bases from J, the junction kept 8 bases outside the gene matches. The CDR3 here is CASSSTGTGVMNTEAFF. Here the CDR3 DNA reads TGTGCCAGCAGCTCAACCGGGACAGGGGTCATGAACACTGAAGCTTTCTTT.

This clonotype was counted at least ten times. This chain uses TRBV11-1 with TRBJ2-3, with TRBD2 identical over 15 bases. The CDR3 extends over 18 amino acids. The V gene end was trimmed by 5 bases and the J gene end by 2 bases; junction bases not matched to a gene: 8. Germline CDR1 is SGHAT and CDR2 is FQDESV (reference sequence). The CDR3 here is CASSPGLAGGLPTDTQYF. As DNA, the CDR3 is TGTGCCAGCAGCCCGGGACTAGCGGGAGGCCTCCCCACAGATACGCAGTATTTT.

With respect to this clonotype: The junction does not match germline at one end; this may be a read error. The rearrangement joins TRBV4-3 to TRBJ2-7, with a weak D call TRBD1 (6 bases). Germline V gives CDR1 LGHNA, CDR2 YSLEER. This CDR3 contains 14 residues. Here the CDR3 DNA reads TGCGCCCGCAGCCAAAGGTACCAGGGGCGCGAGCAGTACTTC. The encoded protein is CARSQRYQGREQYF.

This clonotype was seen ten or more times. V usage is TRBV28 and J usage is TRBJ2-3, with TRBD2 identical over 7 bases. Germline V CDR1 and CDR2: MDHEN, SYDVKM. CDR3 size: 13 residues. V lost 8 bases to trimming and J lost 5 bases; unmatched junction nucleotides: 7. In DNA, the CDR3 is TGTGCCAGCGGCGGGAGTCCGGGAGATACGCAGTATTTT. It encodes CASGGSPGDTQYF. The variable domain in full, with the rest retrieved from reference TRBV28 and TRBJ2-3, is DVKVTQSSRYLVKRTGEKVFLECVQDMDHENMFWYRQDPGLGLRLIYFSYDVKMKEKGDIPEGYSVSREKKERFSLILESASTNQTSMYLCASGGSPGDTQYFGPGTRLTVL.

The chain employs TRBV5-4 and TRBJ2-7, with D perhaps matching TRBD2 (6 bases). The CDR3 contains 14 residues. Trimming stripped 3 bases from V and 5 bases from J, with 15 bases between. Germline assignment: CDR1 SGHNT and CDR2 YYREEE (reference sequence). The CDR3 spells CASSSDGGADEQYF. The CDR3 nucleotides are TGTGCCAGCAGCTCCGACGGAGGGGCCGACGAGCAGTACTTC. Using reference TRBV5-4 and TRBJ2-7 for the parts outside the CDR3, the full variable domain is ETGVTQSPTHLIKTRGQQVTLRCSSQSGHNTVSWYQQALGQGPQFIFQYYREEENGRGNFPPRFSGLQFPNYSSELNVNALELDDSALYLCASSSDGGADEQYFGPGTRLTVT.

This clonotype was recorded a few times. The chain links TRBV20-1 to TRBJ1-2; 8 positions agree with TRBD1. Per germline, CDR1 DFQATT and CDR2 SNEGSKA (reference sequence). CDR3 length: 12 residues. Trimming removed 5 bases from V and 4 bases from J; junction bases left unmatched: 3. CDR3 sequence (DNA): TGCAGTGCTGAGGGACAGGTCTATGGCTACACCTTC. Amino acid sequence: CSAEGQVYGYTF.